Shown below are 21 T cell receptor beta chains from a single sample sequenced in a study of blood T cell repertoires in COVID-19. Here immunoSEQ multiplex PCR was the method, and the copy in TCRdb shows in-frame clones only, minus some. The profile covers around 280,000 clones, with around 90% appearing a single time and approximately 6% taken by the ten largest. Sequencing was carried out using PBMCs or T cells enriched from blood (not recorded which). The receptors derive from a middle-aged woman who had recovered from COVID-19.

The chain combines TRBV7-9 with TRBJ2-1, with D perhaps matching TRBD2 (5 bases). The CDR3 length is 15 residues. V lost 0 bases, J lost 6 bases, and 12 bases lay in between. The germline CDR1 and CDR2 sequences are SEHNR and FQNEAQ (reference sequence). In DNA, the CDR3 is TGTGCCAGCAGCTTAGCGGGAGCTGTCTCCAATGAGCAGTTCTTC. Protein: CASSLAGAVSNEQFF. The full variable domain, with the rest looked up from reference TRBV7-9 and TRBJ2-1, is DTGVSQNPRHKITKRGQNVTFRCDPISEHNRLYWYRQTLGQGPEFLTYFQNEAQLEKSRLLSDRFSAERPKGSFSTLEIQRTEQGDSAMYLCASSLAGAVSNEQFFGPGTRLTVL.

The chain joins TRBV7-2 to TRBJ2-4; D might be TRBD1 (6 bases). CDR1 is SGHTA and CDR2 is FQGNSA in the germline V gene. CDR3 length: 13 amino acids. Trimming took off 4 bases at V and 8 bases at J, with 12 bases between the two ends. The CDR3 nucleotides are TGTGCCAGCAGCTACGTACAGGGTGACATTCAGTACTTC. Protein sequence: CASSYVQGDIQYF. Combining the CDR3 with reference TRBV7-2 and TRBJ2-4 gives the whole variable domain GAGVSQSPSNKVTEKGKDVELRCDPISGHTALYWYRQSLGQGLEFLIYFQGNSAPDKSGLPSDRFSAERTGGSVSTLTIQRTQQEDSAVYLCASSYVQGDIQYFGAGTRLSVL.

The chain couples TRBV7-3 to TRBJ2-1; no clear D. Trimming stripped 5 bases from V and 6 bases from J, with 8 bases between. From germline, CDR1 is SGHTA and CDR2 FQGTGA. The CDR3 has 12 residues. The CDR3 DNA reads TGTGCCAGCAGCCTAGGTGTCAATGAGCAGTTCTTC. Translating it yields CASSLGVNEQFF.

With respect to this clone: A read error may produce the germline difference seen at one junction end. The rearrangement joins TRBV7-9 to TRBJ2-1; 12 positions match TRBD2. The CDR3 has 15 residues. CDR1 is SEHNR, CDR2 FQNEAQ, per germline (reference sequence). The CDR3: CASSLAGGRYNEQFF. The CDR3 nucleotides are TGTGCCAGCAGCCTAGCGGGAGGGCGCTACAATGAGCAGTTCTTC.

V is TRBV11-2 and J is TRBJ2-2; the D gene is possibly TRBD1 (6 bases). CDR3 length: 13 amino acids. CDR1 is SGHAT, CDR2 FQNNGV, per germline. Deletions cut 6 bases from V and 8 bases from J, with 13 bases between. The CDR3 DNA follows: TGTGCCAGCAGGGCAGGGGTTGGTGGGGAGCTGTTTTTT. This encodes CASRAGVGGELFF. The variable domain in full, with the rest retrieved from reference TRBV11-2 and TRBJ2-2, is EAGVAQSPRYKIIEKRQSVAFWCNPISGHATLYWYQQILGQGPKLLIQFQNNGVVDDSQLPKDRFSAERLKGVDSTLKIQPAKLEDSAVYLCASRAGVGGELFFGEGSRLTVL.

The CDR3 sequence: CASSFALGGWERNAFF. The CDR3 region has the DNA TGTGCCAGCAGCTTTGCTTTAGGGGGCTGGGAGCGCAATGCTTTCTTT. This chain joins TRBV13 and TRBJ1-1; the match to TRBD1 covers 7 bases. The germline V gene encodes CDR1 PRHDT and CDR2 FYEKMQ (reference sequence). This CDR3 contains 16 residues. The junction had 18 bases not matched to a gene; V was cut back by 3 bases and J by 11 bases.

The chain is built from TRBV9 and TRBJ1-6; D gene ambiguous. CDR3 length: 13 amino acids. The V end was cut by 0 bases, the J end by 10 bases, with 8 bases between. Germline CDR1 and CDR2: SGDLS and YYNGEE. The CDR3 here is CASSVGGGSPLHF. CDR3 nucleotides: TGTGCCAGCAGCGTAGGAGGCGGGTCACCCCTCCACTTT.

This chain links TRBV6-2 or TRBV6-3 with TRBJ1-1, with 7 nucleotides matching TRBD1. CDR3 size: 13 residues. The V gene's germline CDR1 is MNHEY and CDR2 SVGEGT. J gave up 3 bases and V 4 bases, and 2 bases lay outside the gene matches. The CDR3 DNA follows: TGTGCCAGCAGTTTCACAGGGGACACTGAAGCTTTCTTT. Protein product: CASSFTGDTEAFF.

V and J are TRBV28 and TRBJ2-5; 13 bases match TRBD2. This CDR3 spans 16 amino acids. The germline V gene encodes CDR1 MDHEN and CDR2 SYDVKM. Trimming removed 6 bases from V and 4 bases from J; junction bases left unmatched: 8. The CDR3 DNA is TGTGCCAGCAGAAAAGGACTAGCGGGAGTGCGAGAGACCCAGTACTTC. Protein product: CASRKGLAGVRETQYF.

The chain joins TRBV11-1 to TRBJ1-1; D unclear. This CDR3 contains 9 residues. The V end was cut by 7 bases, the J end by 8 bases, with 5 bases between. Germline loops: CDR1 SGHAT, CDR2 FQDESV (reference sequence). CDR3 region: CASIQEAFF. CDR3 DNA: TGTGCCAGCATACAGGAAGCTTTCTTT.

The V gene is TRBV9, the J gene TRBJ2-2; 8 nucleotides line up with TRBD1. Germline-derived CDR1 and CDR2 are SGDLS and YYNGEE. The V segment lost 3 bases and the J segment 6 bases; nucleotides outside the gene matches: 7. This CDR3 has 15 amino acids. CDR3 in DNA: TGTGCCAGCAGCGCTACAGGGGGGCGGGCCGGGGAGCTGTTTTTT. Amino acid sequence: CASSATGGRAGELFF. The full variable domain, its missing parts supplied by reference TRBV9 and TRBJ2-2, is DSGVTQTPKHLITATGQRVTLRCSPRSGDLSVYWYQQSLDQGLQFLIQYYNGEERAKGNILERFSAQQFPDLHSELNLSSLELGDSALYFCASSATGGRAGELFFGEGSRLTVL.

This sequence joins TRBV24-1 and TRBJ1-5; D unresolved. This CDR3 has 12 amino acids. The germline gives CDR1 KGHDR, CDR2 SFDVKD. V was trimmed by 8 bases and J by 5 bases, leaving 9 bases between them. Written as DNA, the CDR3 is TGTGCCACCAAAGCGTCCGATCAGCCCCAGCATTTT. Amino acids: CATKASDQPQHF.

The J gene is TRBJ1-5, the V gene TRBV27; D not resolved. Trimming pared 6 bases from V and 3 bases from J, leaving 12 bases between. The CDR3 has 14 amino acids. Germline V CDR1 and CDR2: MNHEY, SMNVEV (reference sequence). The CDR3 coding sequence is TGTGCCAGCAGCCCACTAAGACTCAATCAGCCCCAGCATTTT. It codes for CASSPLRLNQPQHF.

The chain has TRBV6-2 or TRBV6-3 and TRBJ2-3; D is unclear. Trimming shortened V by 0 bases and J by 2 bases, and 12 bases separated the two germline ends. CDR3 size: 16 residues. Germline assignment: CDR1 MNHEY and CDR2 SVGEGT. CDR3 loop: CASSYSAQLSTDTQYF. CDR3 sequence (DNA): TGTGCCAGCAGTTACTCGGCGCAACTATCCACAGATACGCAGTATTTT.

The chain carries TRBV5-1 and TRBJ1-4, with 7 bases identical to TRBD1. V shed 4 bases, J shed 4 bases, and the junction held 7 bases outside the gene matches. This CDR3 has 15 residues. Germline CDR1 SGHRS, CDR2 YFSETQ. The CDR3 nucleotides are TGCGCCAGCAGCGGGGACAGCGGAATTAATGAAAAACTGTTTTTT. It encodes CASSGDSGINEKLFF.

This chain joins TRBV5-1 and TRBJ1-1; 8 bases are shared with TRBD1. The V segment lost 5 bases and the J segment 4 bases; nucleotides outside the gene matches: 7. CDR1 and CDR2 (germline): SGHRS, YFSETQ. The CDR3 sequence is 14 residues long. CDR3 in DNA: TGCGCCAGCAGAAGTACTACAGGGGGCACTGAAGCTTTCTTT. This translates into CASRSTTGGTEAFF.

Here the CDR3 reads CASETGKMNTEAFF. The CDR3 nucleotides are TGTGCCAGTGAGACAGGGAAAATGAACACTGAAGCTTTCTTT. The chain employs TRBV28 and TRBJ1-1; TRBD1 aligns across 7 bases. Germline loops: CDR1 MDHEN, CDR2 SYDVKM. The J segment lost 0 bases and the V segment lost 9 bases, leaving 7 bases of the junction unmatched. The CDR3 loop spans 14 amino acids.

V and J are TRBV28 and TRBJ2-7; D is undetermined. V was clipped by 5 bases and J by 0 bases, with 14 bases between them. Germline CDR1 MDHEN, CDR2 SYDVKM. The CDR3 is made up of 15 amino acids. CDR3 protein: CASSTQAASSYEQYF. The CDR3 region has the DNA TGTGCCAGCAGTACTCAGGCTGCAAGCTCCTACGAGCAGTACTTC.

The J gene is TRBJ2-1, the V gene TRBV5-3, with no clear D. TRBV5-3 is an ORF, and what it does is uncertain. The CDR3 is made up of 12 amino acids. The ends were cut back, 4 bases at V and 4 bases at J, with 6 bases in the middle. The CDR3 bases are TGTGCCAGAAGCACTTTGTACAATGAGCAGTTCTTC. Amino acid sequence: CARSTLYNEQFF.

CDR3 protein: CASSSTGGAGANVLTF. As DNA, the CDR3 is TGCGCCAGCAGCTCTACAGGGGGCGCTGGGGCCAACGTCCTGACTTTC. The chain uses TRBV5-1 and TRBJ2-6; 9 bases agree with TRBD1. The CDR3 spans 16 residues. The ends lost 3 bases at V and 2 bases at J; junction bases unmatched: 3. Germline V lookup: CDR1 SGHRS, CDR2 YFSETQ.

V usage is TRBV6-1 and J usage is TRBJ1-2, with TRBD1 as a possible D gene (5 bases). Looked up from germline, CDR1 is MNHNS and CDR2 is SASEGT. The CDR3 has 13 amino acids. The V end was cut by 2 bases, the J end by 6 bases, with 10 bases between. The DNA for the CDR3 is TGTGCCAGCAGTGAATGGGTAGGGGATGGCTACACCTTC. Amino acids: CASSEWVGDGYTF.